The 15 T cell receptor beta chains given below trace back to one sample, sequenced in a study of Graves' ophthalmopathy and Graves' hyperthyroidism. Amplified TCR beta CDR3 regions were obtained using RNA transcripts as template. First-round RT-PCR with HTBI primers preceded a second-round multiplex PCR. TCRdb called the multiplex PCR reads again in MiXCR, with one record for every CDR3 protein. Of more than 40,000 distinct CDR3 sequences detected, around 45% appear once; the ten largest clones hold 23%. The specimen sequenced was peripheral blood. These receptors were obtained from an adult man with Graves' ophthalmopathy.

This clonotype has a count of ten or more. This chain joins TRBV12-3 or TRBV12-4 and TRBJ1-5, with 9 positions matching TRBD1. Losses at the gene ends were 5 bases for V and 11 bases for J; bases not matched to a gene: 7. This CDR3 spans 13 amino acids. The CDR3 DNA sequence: TGTGCCAGCAGTCCCACAGGGGGCTTGGCCCAGCATTTT. This translates into CASSPTGGLAQHF.

This clonotype has at least ten counts. The chain has TRBV7-8 and TRBJ1-1; no definite D call. The germline CDR1 and CDR2 sequences are SGHVS and FQNEAQ. The CDR3 contains 15 residues. The V gene lost 4 bases and the J gene lost 0 bases, with 12 bases spanning the gap. In DNA form, the CDR3 reads TGTGCCAGCAGCTCTCTGGGATGGCTGAACACTGAAGCTTTCTTT. Encoded protein: CASSSLGWLNTEAFF.

Points on this clonotype: One junction end does not reproduce the germline sequence, and a read error may be involved. The rearrangement uses TRBV11-2 and TRBJ2-7; D tentatively reads TRBD1 or TRBD2 (5 bases each). CDR1 is SGHAT and CDR2 is FQNNGV in the germline V gene. This CDR3 region has 13 residues. CDR3 sequence reads: CASSPIGTGELYF. CDR3 coding DNA: TGTGCCAGCAGCCCAATCGGGACCGGGGAGCTGTACTTC.

About this clonotype itself: This CDR3 is missing its conserved last phenylalanine or tryptophan, likely due to a read error. V gene TRBV11-1 combines with J gene TRBJ2-1; D is unresolved. The CDR3 length is 17 residues. Per germline, CDR1 SGHAT and CDR2 FQDESV (reference sequence). Trimming took 4 bases from V and 7 from J, leaving 23 bases between them. The CDR3 nucleotides are TGTGCCAGCAGCTCAGGCCACCGAATCCTCCCGTCGAATGAGCAGTTCCTC. Translation gives CASSSGHRILPSNEQFL.

Regarding this clonotype: Its ends do not fully match the called genes, so a read error is possible. This chain uses TRBV29-1 with TRBJ2-7, with unresolved D. The V gene's germline CDR1 is SQVTM and CDR2 ANQGSEA. The CDR3 sequence is 11 residues long. The chain's CDR3 is CSVEEAFEQYF. In DNA form, the CDR3 reads TGCAGCGTCGAAGAAGCCTTCGAGCAGTACTTC.

This clonotype was recorded at least ten times. The chain combines TRBV4-1 with TRBJ1-3; TRBD1 matches at 8 bases. The V gene's germline CDR1 is MGHRA and CDR2 YSYEKL. The CDR3 is made up of 16 amino acids. Trimming removed 2 bases from V and 2 bases from J; junction bases left unmatched: 5. CDR3: CASSQMGRGPGNTIYF. In DNA, the CDR3 is TGCGCCAGCAGCCAAATGGGCAGGGGGCCTGGAAACACCATATATTTT.

This clonotype came up many times. The chain links TRBV12-3 or TRBV12-4 to TRBJ2-1, with 7 bases aligning to TRBD1. J lost 3 bases, V lost 7 bases, and 12 bases had no gene match. The CDR3 loop spans 16 amino acids. The CDR3 protein is CASTFSVGGGYNEQFF. The CDR3 DNA reads TGTGCCAGCACCTTTAGTGTAGGGGGCGGCTACAATGAGCAGTTCTTC.

Comments on this clonotype: At one end the junction does not follow the germline gene, possibly because of a read error. V and J are TRBV20-1 and TRBJ1-1, with 12 bases matching TRBD1. The CDR3 contains 19 residues. Germline values: CDR1 DFQATT, CDR2 SNEGSKA (reference sequence). CDR3 DNA sequence: TGCAGTGCTAGACCCCAACTAGGGACAGGGGGCTATCAGGACACTGAAGCTCTCTTT. It encodes CSARPQLGTGGYQDTEALF.

This clonotype showed up many times. A read error may account for a junction end that differs from germline. V usage is TRBV7-7 and J usage is TRBJ2-1; TRBD1 is a possible D gene (6 bases). This CDR3 contains 13 residues. Germline-derived CDR1 and CDR2 are SSHAT and FNYEAQ (reference sequence). DNA for the CDR3: TGTGCTAGCAGCTCCACAGGGTCTAATGAGCAGTTCTTC. Translating gives CASSSTGSNEQFF. The variable domain in full, completed from reference TRBV7-7 and TRBJ2-1, reads GAGVSQSPRYKVTKRGQDVTLRCDPISSHATLYWYQQALGQGPEFLTYFNYEAQPDKSGLPSDRFSAERPEGSISTLTIQRTEQRDSAMYRCASSSTGSNEQFFGPGTRLTVL.

The chain carries TRBV25-1 and TRBJ1-1, with TRBD1 as a possible D gene (5 bases). The germline CDR1 and CDR2 sequences are MGHDK and SYGVNS. The ends were cut back, 10 bases at V and 1 base at J, with 19 bases in the middle. The CDR3 sequence is 15 residues long. This chain's CDR3 is CATSSLGTSNTEAFF. The DNA of the CDR3 is TGTGCCACCAGCAGCCTCGGGACTTCGAACACTGAAGCTTTCTTT.

This clonotype was observed at least ten times. The genes are TRBV19 and TRBJ2-7; no clear D gene. CDR3 size: 14 residues. With 3 bases removed from V and 0 bases from J, the gap between germline ends came to 9 bases. In germline, CDR1 is LNHDA, CDR2 SQIVND (reference sequence). The CDR3 nucleotides read TGTGCCAGTAGTATCAGCCCAGACTCCTACGAGCAGTACTTC. It is translated as CASSISPDSYEQYF.

The rearrangement joins TRBV12-3 or TRBV12-4 to TRBJ2-5; 7 nucleotides line up with TRBD2. The CDR3 runs 14 residues. The junction had 5 bases not matched to a gene; V was cut back by 0 bases and J by 7 bases. The CDR3 DNA reads TGTGCCAGCAGTTTAGCGGGGGGGAGAAGGACCCAGTACTTC. Translating it yields CASSLAGGRRTQYF.

This chain joins TRBV11-2 and TRBJ2-5, with D unresolved. This CDR3 comprises 15 residues. V lost 0 bases, J lost 3 bases, and 11 bases lay in between. Germline CDR1 is SGHAT and CDR2 is FQNNGV. The CDR3 DNA reads as TGTGCCAGCAGCTTAGATGGCCCGAGGAAAGAGACCCAGTACTTC. This sequence encodes CASSLDGPRKETQYF. Full variable domain (missing parts from reference TRBV11-2 and TRBJ2-5): EAGVAQSPRYKIIEKRQSVAFWCNPISGHATLYWYQQILGQGPKLLIQFQNNGVVDDSQLPKDRFSAERLKGVDSTLKIQPAKLEDSAVYLCASSLDGPRKETQYFGPGTRLLVL.

This clonotype occurred many times. The chain links TRBV3-1 to TRBJ2-5; 7 bases fit TRBD2. Germline values: CDR1 LGHDT, CDR2 YNNKEL (reference sequence). The CDR3 is 12 amino acids. V was clipped by 6 bases and J by 3 bases; unmatched bases: 1. This CDR3 is CASSGGEETQYF. CDR3 DNA: TGTGCCAGCAGTGGGGGGGAAGAGACCCAGTACTTC.

V and J are TRBV2 and TRBJ2-7, with 12 bases matching TRBD1. The CDR3 loop spans 14 amino acids. The germline V gene encodes CDR1 SNHLY and CDR2 FYNNEI. J lost 5 bases, V lost 6 bases, and 5 bases had no gene match. For the CDR3, the DNA is TGTGCCAGCAGACTTGGGACAGGGGGCGACGAGCAGTACTTC. Protein sequence: CASRLGTGGDEQYF.